These 11 T cell receptor beta chains came from one sample sequenced in a study of cytomegalovirus exposure and HLA in healthy donors (dated by TCRdb to 2017 to 2019). Libraries were prepared through the immunoSEQ multiplex PCR assay. For the multiplex PCR, a mixture combining 60 forward primers for TCR Vbeta segments and 13 reverse primers for TCR Jbeta segments was used. Here the immuneACCESS table is served through TCRdb, limited to in-frame sequences with V and J called. Missing clones are a known gap in these copies; in checked studies unresolved V genes cover under half, and the rest lacks a known reason. In this sample the table shows 90,000 to 150,000 clones, roughly 8.6% of which occur a single time. Jointly, the top ten make up about 6% of the sample. Sequencing was done on a sample of PBMCs. The receptors stem from a woman aged 40 to 49 in good health and CMV-seropositive.

The table lists this clone with a few counts. The V gene is TRBV12-1, the J gene TRBJ2-2; TRBD1 is taken as the D call from the table, unchecked against the DNA. TRBV12-1 is annotated as a pseudogene. The CDR3 sequence is 19 residues long. The CDR3 loop reads CASSIPDRDKSANTGELFF. The DNA for the CDR3 is TGTGCCAGCAGCATACCCGACCGGGACAAGAGCGCGAACACCGGGGAGCTGTTTTTT.

This clone was counted only a few times. V gene TRBV6-5 combines with J gene TRBJ1-6; TRBD1 agrees at 8 bases. After removal of 10 bases from V and 5 bases from J, the junction contained 4 bases not matched to a gene. The CDR3 is 13 residues long. Germline CDR1 and CDR2: MNHEY and SVGAGI. CDR3 amino acids: CATRTGNNSPLHF. The DNA for the CDR3 is TGTGCCACCCGGACAGGGAATAATTCACCCCTCCACTTT.

The chain couples TRBV5-6 to TRBJ1-6, with D unresolved. CDR1 is SGHDT, CDR2 YYEEEE, per germline. Between the trimmed V and J ends, which lost 3 bases and 6 bases, there was a span of 10 bases. This CDR3 region has 14 residues. Here the CDR3 reads CASSSAQSNSPLHF. In nucleotides, the CDR3 is TGTGCCAGCAGCTCGGCACAGAGTAATTCACCCCTCCACTTT.

This clone was seen only a few times. This chain links TRBV7-8 with TRBJ2-5, with 7 bases matching TRBD2. Germline V gives CDR1 SGHVS, CDR2 FQNEAQ. The CDR3 runs to 16 residues. V gave up 0 bases and J gave up 2 bases; unmatched junction bases: 6. CDR3 in amino acids: CASSLAPGGIQETQYF. The CDR3 nucleotides are TGTGCCAGCAGCTTAGCCCCCGGGGGGATTCAAGAGACCCAGTACTTC.

This clone appeared a few times. This chain joins TRBV7-3 and TRBJ2-2, with a weak D call TRBD2 (6 bases). Germline V gives CDR1 SGHTA, CDR2 FQGTGA. Trimming pared 5 bases from V and 4 bases from J, leaving 14 bases between. The CDR3 length is 15 residues. CDR3 sequence (DNA): TGTGCCAGCAGCCCTTACAAAGCGGGCACCGGGGAGCTGTTTTTT. Protein sequence: CASSPYKAGTGELFF. The full variable domain, rest sourced from reference TRBV7-3 and TRBJ2-2, is GAGVSQTPSNKVTEKGKYVELRCDPISGHTALYWYRQSLGQGPEFLIYFQGTGAADDSGLPNDRFFAVRPEGSVSTLKIQRTERGDSAVYLCASSPYKAGTGELFFGEGSRLTVL.

This clone was counted a few times. The gene calls are TRBV5-1 and TRBJ2-7; 10 bases line up with TRBD1. CDR3 length equals 16 residues. Germline V gene lookup returns CDR1 SGHRS and CDR2 YFSETQ. Losses at the gene ends were 4 bases for V and 2 bases for J; bases not matched to a gene: 9. CDR3 loop: CASSPAAGQGTYEQYF. The DNA of the CDR3 is TGCGCCAGCAGCCCAGCCGCGGGACAGGGGACCTACGAGCAGTACTTC. The full variable domain, with the rest looked up from reference TRBV5-1 and TRBJ2-7, is KAGVTQTPRYLIKTRGQQVTLSCSPISGHRSVSWYQQTPGQGLQFLFEYFSETQRNKGNFPGRFSGRQFSNSRSEMNVSTLELGDSALYLCASSPAAGQGTYEQYFGPGTRLTVT.

The chain couples TRBV4-1 to TRBJ2-7; 10 bases are shared with TRBD1. J was trimmed by 1 base and V by 5 bases; bases with no gene match: 11. The germline CDR1 and CDR2 sequences are MGHRA and YSYEKL. The CDR3 has 17 residues. DNA of the CDR3: TGCGCCAGCAGCTACGACAGGGGGCGTTTTAAGTCCTACGAGCAGTACTTC. Its translation is CASSYDRGRFKSYEQYF.

This clone was picked up a small number of times. This chain joins TRBV10-3 and TRBJ1-1, with 7 bases identical to TRBD1. This CDR3 spans 14 amino acids. The J segment lost 4 bases and the V segment lost 10 bases, leaving 12 bases of the junction unmatched. The V gene's germline CDR1 is ENHRY and CDR2 SYGVKD. The CDR3 spells CATQTGSMGTEAFF. The CDR3 coding sequence is TGTGCCACCCAGACAGGGAGCATGGGCACTGAAGCTTTCTTT.

The V call is TRBV28, the J call TRBJ2-1, with D possibly matching TRBD2 (6 bases). CDR1 is MDHEN, CDR2 SYDVKM, per germline. The CDR3 contains 16 residues. Trimming cost V 5 bases and J 7 bases, with 21 bases left between them. The CDR3 here is CASSPQRALPGNEQFF. CDR3 DNA: TGTGCCAGCAGTCCCCAGCGGGCCCTACCAGGAAATGAGCAGTTCTTC.

A few counts support this clone. The V call is TRBV30, the J call TRBJ2-7; 8 bases agree with TRBD1. V dropped 6 bases and J dropped 3; count of bases not matched to a gene: 10. This CDR3 is built from 14 residues. Germline CDR1 GTSNPN, CDR2 SVGIG (reference sequence). CDR3 residues: CACPKQDRVYEQYF. As DNA, the CDR3 is TGTGCCTGCCCTAAACAGGACAGGGTCTACGAGCAGTACTTC.

Only a few counts were recorded for this clone. V usage is TRBV5-1 and J usage is TRBJ1-2, with TRBD1 as a possible D gene (6 bases). The V end lost 4 bases, the J end lost 4 bases, and 11 bases lay between the germline ends. Germline lookup yields CDR1 SGHRS and CDR2 YFSETQ. The CDR3 is 13 residues long. CDR3 residues: CASSLGAGYGYTF. The CDR3 bases are TGCGCCAGCAGCCTGGGGGCGGGCTATGGCTACACCTTC.